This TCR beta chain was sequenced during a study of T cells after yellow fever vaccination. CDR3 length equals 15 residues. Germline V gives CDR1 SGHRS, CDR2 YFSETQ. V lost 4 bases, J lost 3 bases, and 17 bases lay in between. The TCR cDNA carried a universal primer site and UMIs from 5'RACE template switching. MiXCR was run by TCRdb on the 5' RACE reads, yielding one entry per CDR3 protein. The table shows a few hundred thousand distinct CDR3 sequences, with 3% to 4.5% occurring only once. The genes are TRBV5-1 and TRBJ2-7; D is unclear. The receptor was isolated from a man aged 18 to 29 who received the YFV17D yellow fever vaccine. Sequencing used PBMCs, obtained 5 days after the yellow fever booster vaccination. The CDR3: CASSRIRTPDYEQYF. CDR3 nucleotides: TGCGCCAGCAGCCGTATCCGCACACCGGACTACGAGCAGTACTTC.